This T cell receptor (beta chain) was retrieved from a study of OX40 agonist ivuxolimab in advanced cancers. At the level of the study: Participants, approximately 83% male, averaged about 56 years of age, ranging from about 23 to 90. Notes on the study in general: Clonal expansion in partial responders at 0.1-3.0 mg/kg ranked among the lowest.

A history of autoimmune disease or systemic immunosuppression excluded patients. This clone was picked up one time. Its antigen is currently unknown. Method: immunoSEQ multiplex PCR; TCRdb's copy keeps in-frame clones and lacks some. The sample holds tens of thousands of clones, over 75% seen once. This CDR3 spans 14 amino acids. J lost 3 bases, V lost 4 bases, and 0 bases had no gene match. Germline lookup yields CDR1 MDHEN and CDR2 SYDVKM. The receptor's source is an adult with an advanced solid tumor such as melanoma, head and neck, liver or kidney cancer. V is TRBV28 and J is TRBJ2-1; 10 bases line up with TRBD2. The source material was CD4+ or CD8+ T cells sorted from blood, sampled in a trial of the OX40 agonist ivuxolimab. This chain's CDR3 is CASSWTSGYNEQFF. CDR3 sequence (DNA): TGTGCCAGCAGTTGGACTAGCGGCTACAATGAGCAGTTCTTC.